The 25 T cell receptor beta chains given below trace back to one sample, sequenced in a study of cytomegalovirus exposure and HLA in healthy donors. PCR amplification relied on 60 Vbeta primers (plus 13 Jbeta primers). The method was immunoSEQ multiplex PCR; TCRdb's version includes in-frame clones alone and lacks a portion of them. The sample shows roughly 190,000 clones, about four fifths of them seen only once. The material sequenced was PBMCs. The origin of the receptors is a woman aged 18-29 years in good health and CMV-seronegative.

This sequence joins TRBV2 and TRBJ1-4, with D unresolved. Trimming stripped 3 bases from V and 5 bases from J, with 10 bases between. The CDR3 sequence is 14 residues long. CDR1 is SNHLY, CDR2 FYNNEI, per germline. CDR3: CASSEVRRNEKLFF. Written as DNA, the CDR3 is TGTGCCAGCAGTGAGGTCAGGCGCAATGAAAAACTGTTTTTT.

This CDR3 is CASSQVSIVTDTQYF. CDR3 in DNA: TGTGCCAGCAGCCAAGTCAGTATCGTCACAGATACGCAGTATTTT. This sequence joins TRBV14 and TRBJ2-3; no reliable D call. Trimming took 1 base from V and 2 from J, leaving 10 bases between them. Per germline, CDR1 SGHDN and CDR2 FVKESK. The CDR3 sequence is 15 residues long.

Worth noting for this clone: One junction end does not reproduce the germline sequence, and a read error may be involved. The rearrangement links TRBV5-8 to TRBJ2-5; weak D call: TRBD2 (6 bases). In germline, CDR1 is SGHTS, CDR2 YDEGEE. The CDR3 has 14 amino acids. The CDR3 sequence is CASSLASGGSEEDF. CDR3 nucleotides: TGTGCCAGCAGCTTGGCCAGTGGAGGGTCTGAGGAGGACTTC.

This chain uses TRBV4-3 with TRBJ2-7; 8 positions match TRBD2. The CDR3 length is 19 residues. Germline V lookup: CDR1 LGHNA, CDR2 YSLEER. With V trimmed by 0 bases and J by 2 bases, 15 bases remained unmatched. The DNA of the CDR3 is TGCGCCAGCAGCCAAGATGGGTCGGCAAAAGCGGGAGTACCCTACGAGCAGTACTTC. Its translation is CASSQDGSAKAGVPYEQYF.

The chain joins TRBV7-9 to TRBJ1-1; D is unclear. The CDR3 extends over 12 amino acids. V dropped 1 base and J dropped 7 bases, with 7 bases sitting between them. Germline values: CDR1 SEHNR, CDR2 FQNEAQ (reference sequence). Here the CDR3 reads CASSLGSVEAFF. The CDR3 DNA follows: TGTGCCAGCAGCTTAGGGTCAGTTGAAGCTTTCTTT.

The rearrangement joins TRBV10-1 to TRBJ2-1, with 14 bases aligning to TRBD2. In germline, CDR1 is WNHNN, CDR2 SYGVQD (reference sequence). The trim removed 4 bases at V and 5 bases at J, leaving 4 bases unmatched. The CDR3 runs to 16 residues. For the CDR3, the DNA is TGCGCCAGCAGTGTGGGACTAGCGGGAGAACACAATGAGCAGTTCTTC. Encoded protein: CASSVGLAGEHNEQFF.

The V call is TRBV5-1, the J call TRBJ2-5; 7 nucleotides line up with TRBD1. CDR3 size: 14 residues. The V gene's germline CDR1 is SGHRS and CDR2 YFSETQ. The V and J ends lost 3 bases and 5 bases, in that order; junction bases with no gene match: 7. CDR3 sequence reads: CASSYRQGGETQYF. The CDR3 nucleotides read TGCGCCAGCAGCTATCGACAGGGCGGGGAGACCCAGTACTTC.

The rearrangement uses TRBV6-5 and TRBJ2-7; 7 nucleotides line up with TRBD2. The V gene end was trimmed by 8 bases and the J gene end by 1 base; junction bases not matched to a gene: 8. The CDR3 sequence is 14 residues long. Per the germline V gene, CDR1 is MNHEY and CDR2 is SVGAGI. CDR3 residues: CASASVAGSYEQYF. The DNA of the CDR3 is TGTGCCAGCGCTTCGGTAGCGGGTTCCTACGAGCAGTACTTC.

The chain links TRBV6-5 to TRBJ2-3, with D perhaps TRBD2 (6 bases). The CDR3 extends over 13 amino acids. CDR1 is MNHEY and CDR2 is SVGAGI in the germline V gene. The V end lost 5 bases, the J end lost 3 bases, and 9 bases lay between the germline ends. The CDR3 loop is CASSLTRTDTQYF. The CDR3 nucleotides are TGTGCCAGCAGTCTGACTAGGACAGATACGCAGTATTTT.

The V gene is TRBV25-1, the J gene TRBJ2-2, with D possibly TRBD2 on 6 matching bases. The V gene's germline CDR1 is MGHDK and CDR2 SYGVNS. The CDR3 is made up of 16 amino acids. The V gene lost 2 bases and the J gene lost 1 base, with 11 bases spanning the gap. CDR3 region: CASSERGGVNTGELFF. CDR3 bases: TGTGCCAGCAGTGAAAGGGGCGGGGTGAACACCGGGGAGCTGTTTTTT.

The CDR3: CASSQGAGAHEQYV. The CDR3 DNA follows: TGCGCCAGCAGCCAAGGGGCGGGGGCCCACGAGCAGTACGTC. V gene TRBV4-1 combines with J gene TRBJ2-7; D possibly corresponds to TRBD2 (7 bases). The CDR3 covers 14 residues. Trimming pared 1 base from V and 5 bases from J, leaving 12 bases between. Germline V gene sequence: CDR1 MGHRA, CDR2 YSYEKL.

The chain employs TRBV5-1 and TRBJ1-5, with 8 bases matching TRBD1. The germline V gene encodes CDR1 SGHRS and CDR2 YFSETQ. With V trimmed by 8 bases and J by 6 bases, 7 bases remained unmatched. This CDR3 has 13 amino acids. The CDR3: CARGGRGPQPQHF. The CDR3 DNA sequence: TGCGCCAGAGGGGGCAGGGGGCCTCAGCCCCAGCATTTT.

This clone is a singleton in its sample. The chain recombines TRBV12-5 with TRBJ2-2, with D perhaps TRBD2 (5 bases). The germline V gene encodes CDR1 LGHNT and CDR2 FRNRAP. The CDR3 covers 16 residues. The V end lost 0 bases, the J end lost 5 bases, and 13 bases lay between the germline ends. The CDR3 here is CASGLVGGVGTGELFF. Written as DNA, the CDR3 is TGTGCTAGTGGTTTGGTAGGAGGCGTCGGGACCGGGGAGCTGTTTTTT.

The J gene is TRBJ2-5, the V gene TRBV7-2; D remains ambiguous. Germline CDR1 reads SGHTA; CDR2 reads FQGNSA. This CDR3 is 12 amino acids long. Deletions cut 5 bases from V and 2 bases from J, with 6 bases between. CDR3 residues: CASSPYQETQYF. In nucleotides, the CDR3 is TGTGCCAGCAGCCCTTATCAAGAGACCCAGTACTTC. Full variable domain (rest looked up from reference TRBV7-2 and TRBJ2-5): GAGVSQSPSNKVTEKGKDVELRCDPISGHTALYWYRQSLGQGLEFLIYFQGNSAPDKSGLPSDRFSAERTGGSVSTLTIQRTQQEDSAVYLCASSPYQETQYFGPGTRLLVL.

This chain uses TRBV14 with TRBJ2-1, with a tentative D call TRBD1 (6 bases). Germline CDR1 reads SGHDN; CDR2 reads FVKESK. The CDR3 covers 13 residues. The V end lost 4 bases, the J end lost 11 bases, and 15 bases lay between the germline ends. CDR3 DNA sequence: TGTGCCAGCAGCCTCGAGGGGGTTCAAAAGCAGTTCTTC. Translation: CASSLEGVQKQFF.

The chain's CDR3 is CATRTSGMYEQYF. Here the CDR3 DNA reads TGTGCCACCAGGACTAGCGGGATGTACGAGCAGTACTTC. This sequence joins TRBV28 and TRBJ2-7; TRBD2 matches 12 bases. Germline V CDR1 and CDR2: MDHEN, SYDVKM. Trimming at V came to 10 bases and at J to 4 bases, leaving 5 bases not matched to a gene. The CDR3 loop spans 13 amino acids.

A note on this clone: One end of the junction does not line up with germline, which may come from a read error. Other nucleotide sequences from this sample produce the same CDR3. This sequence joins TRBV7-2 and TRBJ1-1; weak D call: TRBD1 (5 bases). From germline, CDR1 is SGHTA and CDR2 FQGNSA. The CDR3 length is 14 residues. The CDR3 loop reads CASSLQGLNTEAFF. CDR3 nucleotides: TGTGCCAGCAGCTTACAGGGTCTGAACACTGAAGCCTTCTTT.

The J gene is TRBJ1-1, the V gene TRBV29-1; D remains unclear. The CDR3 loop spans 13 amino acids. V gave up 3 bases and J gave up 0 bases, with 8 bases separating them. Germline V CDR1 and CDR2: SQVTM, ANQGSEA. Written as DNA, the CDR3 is TGCAGCGTTGAGGCTGACATGAACACTGAAGCTTTCTTT. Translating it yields CSVEADMNTEAFF. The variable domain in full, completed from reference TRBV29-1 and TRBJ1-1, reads SAVISQKPSRDICQRGTSLTIQCQVDSQVTMMFWYRQQPGQSLTLIATANQGSEATYESGFVIDKFPISRPNLTFSTLTVSNMSPEDSSIYLCSVEADMNTEAFFGQGTRLTVV.

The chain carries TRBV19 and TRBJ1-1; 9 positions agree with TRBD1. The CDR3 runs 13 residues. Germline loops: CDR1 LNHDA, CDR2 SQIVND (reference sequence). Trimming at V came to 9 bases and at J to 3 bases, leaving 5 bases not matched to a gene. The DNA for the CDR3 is TGTGCCAGCAACGGGGACAGGGACACTGAAGCTTTCTTT. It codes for CASNGDRDTEAFF.

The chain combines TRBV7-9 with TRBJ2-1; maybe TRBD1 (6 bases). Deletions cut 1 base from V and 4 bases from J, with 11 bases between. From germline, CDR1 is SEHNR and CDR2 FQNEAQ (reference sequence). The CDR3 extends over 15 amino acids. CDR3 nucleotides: TGTGCCAGCAGCTTAGTGCGAGGACAGTACAATGAGCAGTTCTTC. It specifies CASSLVRGQYNEQFF.

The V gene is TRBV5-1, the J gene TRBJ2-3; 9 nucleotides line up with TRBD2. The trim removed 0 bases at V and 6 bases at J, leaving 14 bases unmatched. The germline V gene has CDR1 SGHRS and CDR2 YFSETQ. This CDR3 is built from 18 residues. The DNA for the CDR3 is TGCGCCAGCAGCTTGGCCTCTCCGACTAGCGGAGGGGGTGATACGCAGTATTTT. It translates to CASSLASPTSGGGDTQYF.

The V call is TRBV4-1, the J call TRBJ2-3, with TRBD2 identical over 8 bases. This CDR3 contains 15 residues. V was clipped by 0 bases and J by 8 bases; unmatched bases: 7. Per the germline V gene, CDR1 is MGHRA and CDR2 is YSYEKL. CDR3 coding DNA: TGCGCCAGCAGCCAAGAGTCGCGGGAGGCCGTTACGCAGTATTTT. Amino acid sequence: CASSQESREAVTQYF.

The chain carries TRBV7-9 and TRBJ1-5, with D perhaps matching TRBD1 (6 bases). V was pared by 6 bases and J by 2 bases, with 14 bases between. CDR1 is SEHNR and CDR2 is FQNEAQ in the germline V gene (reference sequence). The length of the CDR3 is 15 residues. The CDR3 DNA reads TGTGCCAGCAGTCCCACAGGGTCGGGCAATCAGCCCCAGCATTTT. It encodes CASSPTGSGNQPQHF. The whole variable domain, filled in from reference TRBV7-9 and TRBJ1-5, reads DTGVSQNPRHKITKRGQNVTFRCDPISEHNRLYWYRQTLGQGPEFLTYFQNEAQLEKSRLLSDRFSAERPKGSFSTLEIQRTEQGDSAMYLCASSPTGSGNQPQHFGDGTRLSIL.

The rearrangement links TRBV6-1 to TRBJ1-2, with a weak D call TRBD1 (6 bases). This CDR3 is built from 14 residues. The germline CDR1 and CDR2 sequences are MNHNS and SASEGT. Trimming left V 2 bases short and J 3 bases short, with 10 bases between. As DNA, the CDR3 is TGTGCCAGCAGTGAAAAGGACAGATACTATGGCTACACCTTC. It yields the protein CASSEKDRYYGYTF.

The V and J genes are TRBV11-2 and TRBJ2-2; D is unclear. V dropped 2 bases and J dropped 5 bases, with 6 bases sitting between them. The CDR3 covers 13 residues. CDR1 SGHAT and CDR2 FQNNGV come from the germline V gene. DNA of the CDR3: TGTGCCAGCAGCTTAAGTACAACCGGGGAGCTGTTTTTT. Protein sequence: CASSLSTTGELFF. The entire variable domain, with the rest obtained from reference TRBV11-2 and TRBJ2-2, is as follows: EAGVAQSPRYKIIEKRQSVAFWCNPISGHATLYWYQQILGQGPKLLIQFQNNGVVDDSQLPKDRFSAERLKGVDSTLKIQPAKLEDSAVYLCASSLSTTGELFFGEGSRLTVL.